These 32 T cell receptor beta chains came from one sample sequenced in a study of regulatory T cells in long-lasting Graves disease. TCR beta libraries were built with iRepertoire HTBI primers and Arm-PCR of CDR3 regions. TCRdb itself ran the multiplex PCR reads through MiXCR, one entry per CDR3 protein. The profile shows about 610,000 distinct CDR3 sequences, 16% of them singletons. Time point indicated: newly diagnosed GD, antithyroid drugs for less than 3 months. RNA from PBMCs was the source of the TCR library. The same data also went into a second study, on T cells in Graves' hyperthyroidism and ophthalmopathy.

Material: peripheral blood mononuclear cells (PBMCs), obtained at new diagnosis, from a patient treated with antithyroid drugs. These receptors all come from a man between 18 and 35 years old with Graves disease.

This clonotype has a count of ten or more. An end of the junction differs from the germline gene, which may be a read error. V and J are TRBV12-3 or TRBV12-4 and TRBJ2-1; the D gene is possibly TRBD2 (6 bases). The CDR3 is 15 residues long. DNA of the CDR3: TGTGCCAGCAGTCACCGGGACTTCTCCAACAATGAGCAGTTCTTC. Translated, it gives CASSHRDFSNNEQFF.

This clonotype showed up just once. This clone may be a read error of a much larger clone one base away. This rearrangement joins TRBV15 to TRBJ2-3, with a tentative D call TRBD2 (6 bases). The CDR3 runs 15 residues. Germline V gene lookup returns CDR1 LNHNV and CDR2 YYDKDF (reference sequence). Trimming stripped 0 bases from V and 1 base from J, with 8 bases between. The CDR3: CATSRDREGTDTQYF. DNA of the CDR3: TGTGCCACCAGCAGAGATAGGGAGGGCACAGATACGCAGTATTTT.

This clonotype was counted many times. This sequence joins TRBV12-3 or TRBV12-4 and TRBJ2-7; weak D call: TRBD2 (6 bases). The CDR3 covers 14 residues. Trimming shortened V by 5 bases and J by 2 bases, and 13 bases separated the two germline ends. DNA of the CDR3: TGTGCCAGCAGTGGGAGACTAGATCCCTACGAGCAGTACTTC. Protein: CASSGRLDPYEQYF.

This rearrangement joins TRBV18 to TRBJ1-1; possible D gene TRBD1, 5 bases. This CDR3 region has 13 residues. CDR1 is KGHSH and CDR2 is LQKENI in the germline V gene. V dropped 7 bases and J dropped 6 bases, with 15 bases sitting between them. CDR3: CASFFSRGSEAFF. The CDR3, as DNA: TGTGCCAGCTTTTTCTCTCGGGGGTCTGAAGCTTTCTTT.

This clonotype was counted at least ten times. The gene calls are TRBV28 and TRBJ2-7, with 9 positions matching TRBD1. The germline V gene has CDR1 MDHEN and CDR2 SYDVKM. Trimming at V came to 8 bases and at J to 2 bases, leaving 7 bases not matched to a gene. The CDR3 runs to 14 residues. CDR3 protein: CASVIGQGTYEQYF. The CDR3 DNA is TGTGCCAGCGTAATTGGACAGGGGACCTACGAGCAGTACTTC.

The chain carries TRBV7-9 and TRBJ1-1, with D hard to call. Germline CDR1 SEHNR, CDR2 FQNEAQ (reference sequence). The CDR3 is 11 residues long. The ends were cut back, 6 bases at V and 7 bases at J, with 9 bases in the middle. CDR3 sequence reads: CASRGFDEAFF. CDR3 bases: TGTGCCAGCAGGGGGTTTGATGAAGCTTTCTTT.

V is TRBV7-9 and J is TRBJ2-4; the D gene is possibly TRBD2 (6 bases). The length of the CDR3 is 17 residues. CDR1 is SEHNR and CDR2 is FQNEAQ in the germline V gene (reference sequence). V was pared by 1 base and J by 2 bases, with 15 bases between. The DNA of the CDR3 is TGTGCCAGCAGCTTAGAAGGTAGCGGTAGGACCAAAAACATTCAGTACTTC. Translation: CASSLEGSGRTKNIQYF.

The chain links TRBV19 to TRBJ1-2; 10 nucleotides match TRBD1. The junction had 9 bases not matched to a gene; V was cut back by 11 bases and J by 6 bases. Germline CDR1 and CDR2: LNHDA and SQIVND (reference sequence). The CDR3 runs to 13 residues. This chain's CDR3 is CACRRDRGHGYTF. DNA of the CDR3: TGTGCCTGTCGACGGGACAGGGGACATGGCTACACCTTC.

This clonotype appeared many times. The CDR3 here is CSANRAGAGEQYF. CDR3 sequence (DNA): TGCAGTGCTAACAGAGCCGGGGCGGGGGAGCAGTACTTC. This rearrangement joins TRBV20-1 to TRBJ2-7; D perhaps matches TRBD2 (6 bases). V was shortened by 4 bases and J by 7 bases, with 17 bases between the two germline ends. Germline values: CDR1 DFQATT, CDR2 SNEGSKA (reference sequence). The CDR3 consists of 13 residues.

The table lists this clonotype with a few counts. The V gene is TRBV20-1, the J gene TRBJ2-7, with 7 bases aligning to TRBD2. The trim removed 0 bases at V and 4 bases at J, leaving 6 bases unmatched. Germline loops: CDR1 DFQATT, CDR2 SNEGSKA (reference sequence). The CDR3 has 14 residues. In nucleotides, the CDR3 is TGCAGTGCTAGAGATCGCTCTAGCGGTTACGAGCAGTACTTC. Amino acids: CSARDRSSGYEQYF.

The genes are TRBV29-1 and TRBJ1-1; TRBD1 is a possible D gene (6 bases). Per germline, CDR1 SQVTM and CDR2 ANQGSEA. V was shortened by 7 bases and J by 5 bases, with 14 bases between the two germline ends. The CDR3 has 12 amino acids. CDR3 sequence (DNA): TGCAGCGCTGCTGGGGGCGAGACTGAAGCTTTCTTT. Its translation is CSAAGGETEAFF.

The chain couples TRBV20-1 to TRBJ2-7; no firm D call. The germline V gene encodes CDR1 DFQATT and CDR2 SNEGSKA (reference sequence). V was shortened by 3 bases and J by 2 bases, with 11 bases between the two germline ends. The CDR3 is 13 amino acids. CDR3 sequence (DNA): TGCAGTGCTAGCTACACAGAGGCCTACGAGCAGTACTTC. This translates into CSASYTEAYEQYF.

The CDR3 coding sequence is TGTGCCAGCAGACCTCTTACGGGAGGCCTCAATGAGCAGTACTTC. Translating gives CASRPLTGGLNEQYF. V is TRBV11-2 and J is TRBJ2-7; 7 bases line up with TRBD2. With V trimmed by 6 bases and J by 7 bases, 15 bases remained unmatched. Germline V gene lookup returns CDR1 SGHAT and CDR2 FQNNGV. This CDR3 has 15 residues.

This chain connects TRBV27 to TRBJ2-7, with 8 bases matching TRBD2. The length of the CDR3 is 17 residues. Germline-derived CDR1 and CDR2 are MNHEY and SMNVEV (reference sequence). With 5 bases clipped from V and 2 bases from J, the junction kept 14 bases outside the gene matches. The CDR3 sequence: CASSEVWPSGSTYEQYF. The CDR3 DNA reads as TGTGCCAGCAGTGAGGTCTGGCCTAGCGGGTCAACCTACGAGCAGTACTTC.

At least ten counts were recorded for this clonotype. The V call is TRBV5-1, the J call TRBJ2-7; D gene unclear. The germline V gene has CDR1 SGHRS and CDR2 YFSETQ. This CDR3 has 13 amino acids. V shed 2 bases and J shed 3 bases, with 9 bases lying between them. The CDR3 is CASSLRIRYEQYF. CDR3 DNA: TGCGCCAGCAGCTTACGGATTCGCTACGAGCAGTACTTC.

Note on this clonotype: The missing conserved phenylalanine or tryptophan at the end of this CDR3 makes a read error likely. The rearrangement joins TRBV9 to TRBJ2-2; 8 positions agree with TRBD2. This CDR3 contains 17 residues. Germline assignment: CDR1 SGDLS and CDR2 YYNGEE. J was trimmed by 7 bases and V by 0 bases; bases with no gene match: 11. The CDR3 coding sequence is TGTGCCAGCAGCGTAGCACCAGCGGGAGAAATTGGCGGGGAGCTGTTTTCT. Amino acids: CASSVAPAGEIGGELFS.

In its sample, this clonotype was seen many times. This chain links TRBV7-9 with TRBJ2-5; 13 bases fit TRBD2. The CDR3 is 16 residues long. The trim removed 3 bases at V and 4 bases at J, leaving 5 bases unmatched. CDR1 and CDR2 from the germline V gene are SEHNR and FQNEAQ (reference sequence). DNA for the CDR3: TGTGCCAGCAGCTTTGGGACTAGCGGGAATCCAGAGACCCAGTACTTC. Protein: CASSFGTSGNPETQYF.

This clonotype was seen at least ten times. V usage is TRBV30 and J usage is TRBJ1-2, with TRBD1 matching 7 bases. J gave up 2 bases and V 0 bases, and 9 bases lay outside the gene matches. CDR3 length equals 16 residues. Germline CDR1 is GTSNPN and CDR2 is SVGIG (reference sequence). This CDR3 reads CAWSVSRGLYNYGYTF. The CDR3 coding sequence is TGTGCCTGGAGTGTATCAAGGGGGCTTTACAACTATGGCTACACCTTC.

This chain joins TRBV12-3 or TRBV12-4 and TRBJ2-7; TRBD2 agrees at 15 bases. V shed 3 bases, J shed 5 bases, and the junction held 5 bases outside the gene matches. This CDR3 contains 16 residues. CDR3 in amino acids: CASSLGTSGRIDEQYF. The CDR3, as DNA: TGTGCCAGCAGTTTGGGGACTAGCGGGAGGATAGACGAGCAGTACTTC.

This clonotype has more than one count but fewer than ten. This sequence joins TRBV28 and TRBJ2-5, with D perhaps being TRBD1 or TRBD2 (5 bases each). CDR1 is MDHEN, CDR2 SYDVKM, per germline. Deletions cut 7 bases from V and 1 base from J, with 19 bases between. The CDR3 is 16 amino acids. The CDR3 here is CASTLLSGTFQETQYF. CDR3 nucleotide sequence: TGTGCCAGCACCCTACTCTCCGGGACCTTCCAAGAGACCCAGTACTTC.

This clonotype was seen more than once but under ten times. The J gene is TRBJ2-4, the V gene TRBV7-9, with D perhaps matching TRBD1 or TRBD2 (5 bases each). Trimming took off 7 bases at V and 1 base at J, with 20 bases between the two ends. The CDR3 contains 17 residues. Germline CDR1 is SEHNR and CDR2 is FQNEAQ (reference sequence). CDR3: CASTQTGLTEAKNIQYF. Written as DNA, the CDR3 is TGTGCCAGCACCCAGACGGGGCTGACAGAGGCCAAAAACATTCAGTACTTC.

This chain uses TRBV12-3 or TRBV12-4 with TRBJ2-1, with 16 bases identical to TRBD2. Trimming removed 6 bases from V and 10 bases from J; junction bases left unmatched: 12. This CDR3 region has 17 residues. DNA for the CDR3: TGTGCCAGCAGCCACCCCCCCGGGACTAGCGGGAGGGTGGAGCAGTTCTTC. Protein: CASSHPPGTSGRVEQFF.

This chain links TRBV5-4 with TRBJ2-1; TRBD2 is a possible D gene (6 bases). Germline V gene data show CDR1 as SGHNT and CDR2 as YYREEE (reference sequence). The V and J ends lost 4 bases and 6 bases respectively, with 17 bases between them. This CDR3 is built from 15 residues. CDR3 region: CASSRENRDSNEQFF. The CDR3 nucleotides read TGTGCCAGCAGCCGAGAAAACCGGGACTCCAATGAGCAGTTCTTC.

V and J are TRBV5-6 and TRBJ1-1; no clear D. V was pared by 2 bases and J by 7 bases, with 9 bases between. Germline V lookup: CDR1 SGHDT, CDR2 YYEEEE. CDR3 length equals 12 residues. The CDR3 reads CASSFGLGEAFF. The CDR3 DNA reads TGTGCCAGCAGCTTTGGGTTGGGTGAAGCTTTCTTT. The variable domain in full, with the rest retrieved from reference TRBV5-6 and TRBJ1-1, is DAGVTQSPTHLIKTRGQQVTLRCSPKSGHDTVSWYQQALGQGPQFIFQYYEEEERQRGNFPDRFSGHQFPNYSSELNVNALLLGDSALYLCASSFGLGEAFFGQGTRLTVV.

A few counts support this clonotype. The V call is TRBV27, the J call TRBJ1-2; D is uncertain. CDR3 size: 15 residues. CDR1 is MNHEY and CDR2 is SMNVEV in the germline V gene (reference sequence). Trimming stripped 5 bases from V and 4 bases from J, with 17 bases between. The CDR3 coding sequence is TGTGCCAGCAGTCCGAAAGCGGTACCTATCTATGGCTACACCTTC. Protein sequence: CASSPKAVPIYGYTF.

The J gene is TRBJ2-5, the V gene TRBV9; TRBD2 agrees at 9 bases. This CDR3 spans 16 amino acids. Germline V gene sequence: CDR1 SGDLS, CDR2 YYNGEE. Trimming took 4 bases from V and 2 from J; bases not matched to a gene: 9. The CDR3 nucleotides are TGTGCCAGCAGCCTCATAGCGGGAGCAGGGCAAGAGACCCAGTACTTC. It codes for CASSLIAGAGQETQYF.

This clonotype was seen many times. This rearrangement joins TRBV12-3 or TRBV12-4 to TRBJ1-1, with TRBD1 identical over 8 bases. J lost 10 bases, V lost 6 bases, and 10 bases had no gene match. The CDR3 has 13 amino acids. CDR3 DNA sequence: TGTGCCAGCAGCCCCGGACAGGGATTATCAGCTTTCTTT. Amino acid sequence: CASSPGQGLSAFF.

The chain has TRBV30 and TRBJ1-1; unclear D gene. The length of the CDR3 is 12 residues. In germline, CDR1 is GTSNPN, CDR2 SVGIG (reference sequence). V dropped 5 bases and J dropped 7 bases, with 14 bases sitting between them. The CDR3 here is CAWGLNYHEAFF. The CDR3 coding sequence is TGTGCCTGGGGATTAAATTATCATGAAGCTTTCTTT.

In this sample, this clonotype turned up many times. V is TRBV20-1 and J is TRBJ2-7; D might be TRBD2 (5 bases). This CDR3 contains 14 residues. Germline values: CDR1 DFQATT, CDR2 SNEGSKA (reference sequence). Trimming left V 6 bases short and J 0 bases short, with 15 bases between. The CDR3 protein is CSAAYRRNSYEQYF. In DNA form, the CDR3 reads TGCAGTGCCGCGTACCGGAGGAACTCCTACGAGCAGTACTTC.

This clonotype was counted between two and nine times. Possible read error: a much larger clone is one base away. The chain is built from TRBV28 and TRBJ2-5; D not resolved. CDR1 and CDR2 from the germline V gene are MDHEN and SYDVKM. CDR3 length: 15 amino acids. The CDR3 spells CAGSSVRRTVGTQYF. In DNA, the CDR3 is TGTGCCGGCAGTTCAGTCCGCAGGACCGTTGGGACCCAGTACTTC. Based on the CDR3 plus reference TRBV28 and TRBJ2-5, the full variable domain is DVKVTQSSRYLVKRTGEKVFLECVQDMDHENMFWYRQDPGLGLRLIYFSYDVKMKEKGDIPEGYSVSREKKERFSLILESASTNQTSMYLCAGSSVRRTVGTQYFGPGTRLLVL.

This clonotype was seen ten or more times. The chain has TRBV7-3 and TRBJ2-1; maybe TRBD2 (6 bases). The germline V gene encodes CDR1 SGHTA and CDR2 FQGTGA. The CDR3 is made up of 16 amino acids. Trimming stripped 5 bases from V and 5 bases from J, with 19 bases between. CDR3 DNA: TGTGCCAGCAGCGTTCAACCGGGACTCGTAGACAATGAGCAGTTCTTC. This sequence encodes CASSVQPGLVDNEQFF.

V usage is TRBV5-1 and J usage is TRBJ1-3; D is ambiguous. Deletions cut 0 bases from V and 1 base from J, with 8 bases between. The germline V gene has CDR1 SGHRS and CDR2 YFSETQ. This CDR3 comprises 15 residues. The CDR3 region is CASSLESGSGNTIYF. Here the CDR3 DNA reads TGCGCCAGCAGCTTGGAATCGGGATCTGGAAACACCATATATTTT. Full variable domain (remainder filled in from reference TRBV5-1 and TRBJ1-3): KAGVTQTPRYLIKTRGQQVTLSCSPISGHRSVSWYQQTPGQGLQFLFEYFSETQRNKGNFPGRFSGRQFSNSRSEMNVSTLELGDSALYLCASSLESGSGNTIYFGEGSWLTVV.